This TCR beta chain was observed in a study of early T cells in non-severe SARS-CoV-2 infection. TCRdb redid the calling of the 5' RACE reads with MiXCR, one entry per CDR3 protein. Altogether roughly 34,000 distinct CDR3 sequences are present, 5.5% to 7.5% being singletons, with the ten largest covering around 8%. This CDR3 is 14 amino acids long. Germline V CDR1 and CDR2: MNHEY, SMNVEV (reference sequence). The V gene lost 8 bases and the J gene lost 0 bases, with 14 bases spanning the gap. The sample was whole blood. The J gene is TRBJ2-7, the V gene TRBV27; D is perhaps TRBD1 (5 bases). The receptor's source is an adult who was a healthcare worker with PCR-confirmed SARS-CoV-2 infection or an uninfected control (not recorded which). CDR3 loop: CASRRQPSSYEQYF. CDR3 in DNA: TGTGCCAGCCGAAGACAGCCGAGCTCCTACGAGCAGTACTTC.